A selection of T cell receptor beta chains follows, all from one sample in a study of shared clonotypes between healthy human individuals. The assay was immunoSEQ multiplex PCR, and TCRdb's table has in-frame clones only and misses some. The data show roughly 500,000 clones, with 70% to 80% seen just once and 12% held by the top ten. Sequencing was carried out using PBMCs. All receptors come from a middle-aged woman in good health. Some clones in this sample may be carry-over from other donors' samples. Both conserved end residues are part of each CDR3. Each record gives: D gene, J gene, V gene, clone size, CDR3 protein, CDR3 DNA. D genes are given only for firm matches. Part of the rows lack a size; the others show once, few, many or a class for expanded clones.

>NA|TRBJ2-7|TRBV7-2|NA
CASSHTPAYEQYF
TGTGCCAGCAGCCATACCCCGGCTTACGAGCAGTACTTC
>NA|TRBJ2-1|TRBV19|NA
CASSGFASDRRNEQFF
TGTGCCAGTAGTGGTTTTGCCAGCGACCGCAGGAATGAGCAGTTCTTC
>NA|TRBJ1-3|TRBV27|once
CASSLFGGGGNTIYF
TGTGCCAGCAGTTTATTTGGGGGGGGAGGAAACACCATATATTTT
>TRBD1|TRBJ2-7|TRBV7-9|NA
CASSPTRTGPYEQYF
TGTGCCAGCAGCCCCACTCGGACAGGACCCTACGAGCAGTACTTC
>TRBD1|TRBJ1-3|TRBV7-2|once
CASSPGGGYGNTIYF
TGTGCCAGCAGCCCAGGGGGCGGCTATGGAAACACCATATATTTT
>TRBD2|TRBJ2-1|TRBV4-3|once
CASSQASTSGGEQFF
TGCGCCAGCAGCCAAGCCTCGACTAGCGGGGGAGAGCAGTTCTTC
>NA|TRBJ1-1|TRBV28|NA
CASRRGDTEAFF
TGTGCCAGCCGCCGAGGGGACACTGAAGCTTTCTTT
>NA|TRBJ1-4|TRBV30|few
CAWSVAQDEKLFF
TGTGCCTGGAGTGTAGCTCAGGATGAAAAACTGTTTTTT
>TRBD2|TRBJ2-3|TRBV4-2|few
CASSQDLVLAGADTQYF
TGTGCCAGCAGCCAAGATCTCGTGCTAGCGGGAGCAGATACGCAGTATTTT
>NA|TRBJ2-3|TRBV13|NA
CASSLGPDSTDTQYF
TGTGCCAGCAGCTTAGGCCCAGACTCCACAGATACGCAGTATTTT
>NA|TRBJ2-7|TRBV19|few
CASAQWGQGWDEQYF
TGTGCCAGTGCCCAATGGGGCCAGGGATGGGACGAGCAGTACTTC